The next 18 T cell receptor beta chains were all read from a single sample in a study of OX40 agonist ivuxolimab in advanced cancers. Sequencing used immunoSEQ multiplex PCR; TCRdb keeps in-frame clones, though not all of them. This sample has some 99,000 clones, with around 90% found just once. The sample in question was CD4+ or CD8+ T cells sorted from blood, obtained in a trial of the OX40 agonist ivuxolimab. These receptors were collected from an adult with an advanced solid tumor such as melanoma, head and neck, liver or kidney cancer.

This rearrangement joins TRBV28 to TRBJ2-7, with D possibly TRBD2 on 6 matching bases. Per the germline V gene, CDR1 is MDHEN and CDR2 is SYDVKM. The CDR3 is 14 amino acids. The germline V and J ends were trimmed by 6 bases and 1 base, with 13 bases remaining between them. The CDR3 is CASSPFGGSYEQYF. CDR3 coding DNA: TGTGCCAGCAGCCCATTCGGGGGTTCCTACGAGCAGTACTTC.

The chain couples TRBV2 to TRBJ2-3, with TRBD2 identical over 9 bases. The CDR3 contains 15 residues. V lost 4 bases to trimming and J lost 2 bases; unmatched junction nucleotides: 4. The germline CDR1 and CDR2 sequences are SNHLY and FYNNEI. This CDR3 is CASSVAGGPTDTQYF. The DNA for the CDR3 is TGTGCCAGCAGTGTGGCGGGAGGGCCCACAGATACGCAGTATTTT.

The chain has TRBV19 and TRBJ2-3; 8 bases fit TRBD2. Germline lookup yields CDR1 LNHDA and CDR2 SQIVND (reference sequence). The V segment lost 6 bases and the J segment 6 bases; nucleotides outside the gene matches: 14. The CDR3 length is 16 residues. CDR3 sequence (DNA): TGTGCCAGTAGCCCGGCGGCGGGAGGCACCAGGGATACGCAGTATTTT. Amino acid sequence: CASSPAAGGTRDTQYF.

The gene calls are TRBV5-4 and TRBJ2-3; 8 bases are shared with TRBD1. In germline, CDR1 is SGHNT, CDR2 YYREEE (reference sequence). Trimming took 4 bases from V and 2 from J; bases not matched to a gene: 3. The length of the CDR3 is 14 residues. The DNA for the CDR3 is TGTGCCAGCAGCCGGACAGGGTACACAGATACGCAGTATTTT. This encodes CASSRTGYTDTQYF.

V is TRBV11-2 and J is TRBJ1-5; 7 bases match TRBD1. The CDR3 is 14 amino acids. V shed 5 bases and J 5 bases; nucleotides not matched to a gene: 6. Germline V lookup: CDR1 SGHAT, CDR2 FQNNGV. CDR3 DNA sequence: TGTGCCAGCAGCCCTTTAGGGGGCTATCAGCCCCAGCATTTT. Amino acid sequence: CASSPLGGYQPQHF. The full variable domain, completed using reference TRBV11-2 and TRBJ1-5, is EAGVAQSPRYKIIEKRQSVAFWCNPISGHATLYWYQQILGQGPKLLIQFQNNGVVDDSQLPKDRFSAERLKGVDSTLKIQPAKLEDSAVYLCASSPLGGYQPQHFGDGTRLSIL.

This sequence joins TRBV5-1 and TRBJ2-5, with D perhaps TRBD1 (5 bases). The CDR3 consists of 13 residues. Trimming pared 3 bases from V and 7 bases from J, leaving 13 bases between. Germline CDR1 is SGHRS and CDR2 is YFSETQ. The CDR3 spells CASSSEPRVTQYF. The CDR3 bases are TGCGCCAGCAGCTCAGAACCCAGGGTGACCCAGTACTTC.

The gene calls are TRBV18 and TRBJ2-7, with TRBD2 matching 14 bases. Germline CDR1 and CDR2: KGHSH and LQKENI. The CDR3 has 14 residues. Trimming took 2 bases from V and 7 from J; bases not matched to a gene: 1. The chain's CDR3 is CASSPGTSGSEQYF. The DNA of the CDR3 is TGTGCCAGCTCACCAGGGACTAGCGGGAGTGAGCAGTACTTC.

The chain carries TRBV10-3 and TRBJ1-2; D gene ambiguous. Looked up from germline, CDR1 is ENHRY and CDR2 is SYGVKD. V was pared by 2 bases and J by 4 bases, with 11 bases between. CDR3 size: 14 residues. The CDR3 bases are TGTGCCATCAGTGAGCAGTCTAGAGTCTATGGCTACACCTTC. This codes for CAISEQSRVYGYTF.

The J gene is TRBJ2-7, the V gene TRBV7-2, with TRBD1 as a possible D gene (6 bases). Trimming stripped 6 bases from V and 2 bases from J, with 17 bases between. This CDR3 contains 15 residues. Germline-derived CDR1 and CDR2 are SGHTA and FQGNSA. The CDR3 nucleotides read TGTGCCAGCAGTTCAGGTAACAGGGCTCCCTACGAGCAGTACTTC. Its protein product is CASSSGNRAPYEQYF. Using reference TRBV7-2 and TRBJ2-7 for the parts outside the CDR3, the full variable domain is GAGVSQSPSNKVTEKGKDVELRCDPISGHTALYWYRQSLGQGLEFLIYFQGNSAPDKSGLPSDRFSAERTGGSVSTLTIQRTQQEDSAVYLCASSSGNRAPYEQYFGPGTRLTVT.

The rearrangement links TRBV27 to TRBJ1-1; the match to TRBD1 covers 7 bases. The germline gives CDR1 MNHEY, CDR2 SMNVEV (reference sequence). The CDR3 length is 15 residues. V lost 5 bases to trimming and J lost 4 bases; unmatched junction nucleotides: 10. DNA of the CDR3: TGTGCCAGCAGTCCAAACAGGGGTTTGAGCACTGAAGCTTTCTTT. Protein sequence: CASSPNRGLSTEAFF.

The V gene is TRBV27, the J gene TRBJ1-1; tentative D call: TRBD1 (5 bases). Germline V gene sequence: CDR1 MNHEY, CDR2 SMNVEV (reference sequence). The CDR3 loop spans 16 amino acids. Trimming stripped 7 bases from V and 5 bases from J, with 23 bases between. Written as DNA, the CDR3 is TGTGCCAGCATCCTACGTGGACTGGGGCGCCGGACTGAAGCTTTCTTT. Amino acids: CASILRGLGRRTEAFF.

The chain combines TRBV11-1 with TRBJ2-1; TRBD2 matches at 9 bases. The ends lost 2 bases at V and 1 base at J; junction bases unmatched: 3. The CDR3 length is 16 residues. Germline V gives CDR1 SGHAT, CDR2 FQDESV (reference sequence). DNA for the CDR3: TGTGCCAGCAGCTTACCGCGGGGGGGTTCCTACAATGAGCAGTTCTTC. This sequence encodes CASSLPRGGSYNEQFF.

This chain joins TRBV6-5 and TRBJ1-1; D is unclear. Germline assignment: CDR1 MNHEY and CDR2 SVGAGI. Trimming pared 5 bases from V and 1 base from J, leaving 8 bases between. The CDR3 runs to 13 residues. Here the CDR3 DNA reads TGTGCCAGCAGTCCCCGAAGGAACACTGAAGCTTTCTTT. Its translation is CASSPRRNTEAFF.

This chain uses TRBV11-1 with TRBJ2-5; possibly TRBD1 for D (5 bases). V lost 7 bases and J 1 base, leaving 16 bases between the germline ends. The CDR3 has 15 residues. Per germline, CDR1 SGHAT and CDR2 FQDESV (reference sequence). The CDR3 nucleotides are TGTGCCAGCACCCTCGTTCTTACAGGCCAAGAGACCCAGTACTTC. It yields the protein CASTLVLTGQETQYF.

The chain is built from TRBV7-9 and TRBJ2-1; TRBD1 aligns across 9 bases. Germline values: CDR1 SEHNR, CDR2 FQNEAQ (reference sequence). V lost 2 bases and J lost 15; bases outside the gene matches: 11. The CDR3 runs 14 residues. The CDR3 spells CASSLRNSGQGLFF. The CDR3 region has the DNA TGTGCCAGCAGCTTAAGAAACTCGGGACAGGGCCTGTTCTTC. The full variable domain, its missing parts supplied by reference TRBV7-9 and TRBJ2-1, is DTGVSQNPRHKITKRGQNVTFRCDPISEHNRLYWYRQTLGQGPEFLTYFQNEAQLEKSRLLSDRFSAERPKGSFSTLEIQRTEQGDSAMYLCASSLRNSGQGLFFGPGTRLTVL.

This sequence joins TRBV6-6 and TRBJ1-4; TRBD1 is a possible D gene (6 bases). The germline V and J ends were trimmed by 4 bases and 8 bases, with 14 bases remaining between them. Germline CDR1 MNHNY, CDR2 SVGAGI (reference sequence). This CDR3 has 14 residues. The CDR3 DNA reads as TGTGCCAGCAGTTTGTTCCAGGGGAGCGAAAAACTGTTTTTT. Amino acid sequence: CASSLFQGSEKLFF.

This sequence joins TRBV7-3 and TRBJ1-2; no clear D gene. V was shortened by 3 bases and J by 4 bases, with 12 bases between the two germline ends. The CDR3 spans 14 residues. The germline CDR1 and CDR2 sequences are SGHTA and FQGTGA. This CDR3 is CASSLLGSSYGYTF. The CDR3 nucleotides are TGTGCCAGCAGCTTGCTGGGGAGCAGCTATGGCTACACCTTC.

The CDR3 reads CASSERGRSLRTQYF. DNA for the CDR3: TGTGCCAGCAGTGAAAGGGGGCGTTCCCTTCGAACGCAGTATTTT. This chain joins TRBV2 and TRBJ2-3; TRBD1 aligns across 7 bases. The CDR3 has 15 amino acids. Germline V gives CDR1 SNHLY, CDR2 FYNNEI. V trimming: 2 bases; J trimming: 9 bases; junction bases outside the gene matches: 11. Using reference TRBV2 and TRBJ2-3 for the parts outside the CDR3, the full variable domain is EPEVTQTPSHQVTQMGQEVILRCVPISNHLYFYWYRQILGQKVEFLVSFYNNEISEKSEIFDDQFSVERPDGSNFTLKIRSTKLEDSAMYFCASSERGRSLRTQYFGPGTRLTVL.